A selection of T cell receptor beta chains follows, all from one sample in a study of blood T cell repertoires in COVID-19. The table came from immunoSEQ multiplex PCR; TCRdb's copy has only in-frame clones and leaves some out. The repertoire has 150,000 to 170,000 clones, about 85% of them found once; the top ten carry roughly 0.6%. Sequencing was performed on peripheral blood. The receptors were gathered from a man aged 55 to 70 with COVID-19, enrolled during active disease. Both conserved end residues are part of each CDR3. Each record gives: clone size, J gene, D gene, V gene, CDR3 protein, CDR3 DNA. The D gene is left open where the match is weak. Size is stated for part of the rows, as once, few or many counts, or as a class when the clone is expanded.

abundance: -; j_gene: TRBJ1-3; d_gene: -; v_gene: TRBV6-5; CDR3aa: CASSYSQSSGNTIYF; CDR3nt: TGTGCCAGCAGTTACTCACAGAGCTCTGGAAACACCATATATTTT
abundance: -; j_gene: TRBJ2-1; d_gene: -; v_gene: TRBV6-5; CDR3aa: CASLRGGSANEQFF; CDR3nt: TGTGCCAGCTTAAGGGGGGGGTCGGCCAATGAGCAGTTCTTC
abundance: -; j_gene: TRBJ2-5; d_gene: TRBD1; v_gene: TRBV5-1; CDR3aa: CASSRTGTGGRETQYF; CDR3nt: TGCGCCAGCAGCCGTACCGGGACAGGGGGCCGAGAGACCCAGTACTTC
abundance: -; j_gene: TRBJ1-4; d_gene: -; v_gene: TRBV14; CDR3aa: CASSRTKGGINEKLFF; CDR3nt: TGTGCCAGCAGCCGAACGAAAGGCGGAATTAATGAAAAACTGTTTTTT
abundance: -; j_gene: TRBJ2-5; d_gene: TRBD2; v_gene: TRBV6-2/TRBV6-3; CDR3aa: CASSYTAGLAGDQETQYF; CDR3nt: TGTGCCAGCAGTTACACTGCCGGACTAGCGGGAGACCAAGAGACCCAGTACTTC
abundance: -; j_gene: TRBJ1-1; d_gene: -; v_gene: TRBV6-5; CDR3aa: CAAQSVNTEAFF; CDR3nt: TGTGCCGCTCAGTCAGTGAACACTGAAGCTTTCTTT
abundance: few; j_gene: TRBJ1-6; d_gene: TRBD1; v_gene: TRBV28; CDR3aa: CASSYRDRAGSPLHF; CDR3nt: TGTGCCAGCAGTTACAGGGACAGGGCAGGTTCACCCCTCCACTTT
abundance: -; j_gene: TRBJ1-3; d_gene: -; v_gene: TRBV5-5; CDR3aa: CASSWRVESHSGNTIYF; CDR3nt: TGTGCCAGCAGCTGGAGGGTCGAAAGCCACTCTGGAAACACCATATATTTT
abundance: -; j_gene: TRBJ1-2; d_gene: -; v_gene: TRBV14; CDR3aa: CASSQDNTYGYTF; CDR3nt: TGTGCCAGCAGCCAAGATAACACATATGGCTACACCTTC
abundance: -; j_gene: TRBJ1-2; d_gene: -; v_gene: TRBV29-1; CDR3aa: CSVENRDNGYTF; CDR3nt: TGCAGCGTTGAAAACCGAGATAATGGCTACACCTTC
abundance: -; j_gene: TRBJ1-5; d_gene: -; v_gene: TRBV12-5; CDR3aa: CASGLCRYSNQPQHF; CDR3nt: TGTGCTAGTGGTTTGTGCAGATATAGCAATCAGCCCCAGCATTTT
abundance: -; j_gene: TRBJ1-6; d_gene: TRBD1; v_gene: TRBV28; CDR3aa: CAGKKTGQGYNSPLHF; CDR3nt: TGTGCCGGTAAAAAAACGGGACAGGGCTATAATTCACCCCTCCACTTT
abundance: few; j_gene: TRBJ1-1; d_gene: TRBD1; v_gene: TRBV14; CDR3aa: CASSRTIATGSWTEAFF; CDR3nt: TGTGCCAGCAGCCGAACAATAGCGACAGGGAGTTGGACTGAAGCTTTCTTT
abundance: -; j_gene: TRBJ2-3; d_gene: -; v_gene: TRBV11-2; CDR3aa: CASSLETDTQYF; CDR3nt: TGTGCCAGCAGTCTAGAGACAGATACGCAGTATTTT
abundance: few; j_gene: TRBJ2-7; d_gene: TRBD2; v_gene: TRBV7-2; CDR3aa: CASSLDSLAGKVYEQYF; CDR3nt: TGTGCCAGCAGCTTAGATAGCCTAGCGGGGAAGGTCTACGAGCAGTACTTC
abundance: -; j_gene: TRBJ1-6; d_gene: -; v_gene: TRBV5-1; CDR3aa: CASSLGVGGLGSPLHF; CDR3nt: TGCGCCAGCAGCTTGGGTGTAGGGGGATTGGGTTCACCCCTCCACTTT
abundance: -; j_gene: TRBJ2-1; d_gene: -; v_gene: TRBV28; CDR3aa: CASSPSRGGRNEQFF; CDR3nt: TGTGCCAGCAGTCCCAGCAGGGGTGGTAGAAATGAGCAGTTCTTC
abundance: -; j_gene: TRBJ2-7; d_gene: -; v_gene: TRBV5-4; CDR3aa: CASSLAADISYEQYF; CDR3nt: TGTGCCAGCAGCTTGGCCGCGGACATCTCCTACGAGCAGTACTTC
abundance: -; j_gene: TRBJ2-3; d_gene: -; v_gene: TRBV28; CDR3aa: CAGQPGGHTDTQYF; CDR3nt: TGTGCCGGACAGCCCGGGGGGCACACAGATACGCAGTATTTT
abundance: -; j_gene: TRBJ1-3; d_gene: -; v_gene: TRBV19; CDR3aa: CASTLQGSGNTIYF; CDR3nt: TGTGCCAGTACCTTACAGGGCTCTGGAAACACCATATATTTT
abundance: few; j_gene: TRBJ1-2; d_gene: -; v_gene: TRBV7-2; CDR3aa: CASSLNSQQRSYTF; CDR3nt: TGTGCCAGCAGCTTAAACAGTCAACAACGGAGCTACACCTTC
abundance: -; j_gene: TRBJ2-5; d_gene: TRBD2; v_gene: TRBV7-2; CDR3aa: CASSLTGLAVETQYF; CDR3nt: TGTGCCAGCAGCTTAACGGGACTAGCGGTGGAGACCCAGTACTTC
abundance: few; j_gene: TRBJ1-5; d_gene: TRBD1; v_gene: TRBV5-8; CDR3aa: CASSWQGGTSNQPQHF; CDR3nt: TGTGCCAGCAGCTGGCAGGGGGGTACGAGCAATCAGCCCCAGCATTTT